These 10 T cell receptor beta chains were sequenced from one sample in a study of blood T cells in healthy people across ages. With a J-beta primer mix and a sample-barcoded 5' primer, a second PCR ran about 6 to 11 cycles. TCRdb processed the 5' RACE reads anew with MiXCR; each CDR3 protein has one entry. Among just over 1 million distinct CDR3 sequences, 45% were seen once, and the ten largest hold approximately 20%. The sequenced sample consisted of blood. Every receptor here comes from a woman aged 55-69 years in good health.

V usage is TRBV6-2 or TRBV6-3 and J usage is TRBJ1-1; D not certain. CDR1 and CDR2 (germline): MNHEY, SVGEGT. Trimming left V 0 bases short and J 10 bases short, with 18 bases between. This CDR3 region has 15 residues. The CDR3 region is CASSYSRPPGAGAFF. The CDR3 bases are TGTGCCAGCAGTTACTCGAGGCCCCCCGGAGCTGGAGCTTTCTTT.

This chain joins TRBV20-1 and TRBJ2-5; D not resolved. The better agreement between TRBJ2-7 and the DNA end casts doubt on the J call. There are 14 residues in the CDR3. Germline V gene sequence: CDR1 DFQATT, CDR2 SNEGSKA (reference sequence). The CDR3 is CSARAEIGAYEQYF. CDR3 coding DNA: TGCAGTGCTAGAGCCGAGATTGGAGCCTACGAGCAGTACTTC.

This chain links TRBV4-2 with TRBJ2-3; TRBD2 might be the D (6 bases). The CDR3 contains 13 residues. The germline V gene encodes CDR1 LGHNA and CDR2 YNFKEQ. The V and J ends lost 7 bases and 7 bases respectively, with 15 bases between them. The CDR3 DNA reads TGTGCCAGCACCACGGAGGGGCGGCATACGCAGTATTTT. This gives the protein CASTTEGRHTQYF.

The rearrangement uses TRBV20-1 and TRBJ1-2; a weak D match, TRBD1 (5 bases). CDR1 DFQATT and CDR2 SNEGSKA come from the germline V gene (reference sequence). The CDR3 runs 13 residues. V dropped 0 bases and J dropped 4 bases, with 9 bases sitting between them. The CDR3 coding sequence is TGCAGTGCTAGAGACCTCGACAGCTATGGCTACACCTTC. Its protein is CSARDLDSYGYTF.

In the case of this clonotype: A much larger clone lies a single base off, so this may be a read error. J is TRBJ1-2 and V is TRBV5-1; D possibly corresponds to TRBD1 (6 bases). The CDR3 is 15 amino acids. In germline, CDR1 is SGHRS, CDR2 YFSETQ. Trimming left V 1 base short and J 4 bases short, with 14 bases between. For the CDR3, the DNA is TGCGCCAGCAGCTTGCCTCCAGGGGAAGGCTATGGCTACACCTTC. It specifies CASSLPPGEGYGYTF. Together with reference TRBV5-1 and TRBJ1-2, the CDR3 gives the full variable domain: KAGVTQTPRYLIKTRGQQVTLSCSPISGHRSVSWYQQTPGQGLQFLFEYFSETQRNKGNFPGRFSGRQFSNSRSEMNVSTLELGDSALYLCASSLPPGEGYGYTFGSGTRLTVV.

This rearrangement joins TRBV9 to TRBJ2-1; 7 bases fit TRBD2. The CDR3 contains 16 residues. Germline lookup yields CDR1 SGDLS and CDR2 YYNGEE. After removal of 4 bases from V and 7 bases from J, the junction contained 14 bases not matched to a gene. CDR3 nucleotides: TGTGCCAGCAGCCCGCACGGACTGGCGGGAGAAAATGAGCAGTTCTTC. Translated: CASSPHGLAGENEQFF.

The chain uses TRBV12-3 or TRBV12-4 and TRBJ2-7, with 10 positions matching TRBD1. J gave up 4 bases and V 8 bases, and 5 bases lay outside the gene matches. This CDR3 is 13 amino acids long. The CDR3 sequence is CASGRTGGYEQYF. The CDR3 DNA reads TGTGCCAGCGGGCGGACAGGGGGGTACGAGCAGTACTTC.

The rearrangement links TRBV6-5 to TRBJ1-1; 8 bases match TRBD1. V lost 0 bases and J lost 5; bases outside the gene matches: 5. The V gene's germline CDR1 is MNHEY and CDR2 SVGAGI. The CDR3 loop spans 15 amino acids. The CDR3 DNA reads TGTGCCAGCAGTTACTCGGCAGGGGGCTGGACTGAAGCTTTCTTT. Translating it yields CASSYSAGGWTEAFF.

This clonotype appeared a few times. The chain links TRBV6-2 or TRBV6-3 to TRBJ2-7; D gene unclear. Germline CDR1 MNHEY, CDR2 SVGEGT. This CDR3 contains 14 residues. V lost 7 bases to trimming and J lost 4 bases, with 17 bases between them. CDR3 nucleotides: TGTGCCAGCACCTACGGTGGCAGGAGTTACGAGCAGTACTTC. Protein product: CASTYGGRSYEQYF.

The chain joins TRBV21-1 to TRBJ2-7; no check of the table's D call, TRBD2, against the DNA was made. TRBV21-1 constitutes a pseudogene. CDR3 length: 13 residues. The CDR3 sequence: CATPGRAPYEQYF. The CDR3 coding sequence is TGTGCCACCCCCGGCAGGGCCCCCTACGAGCAGTACTTC.